Listed below are T cell receptor beta chains from one sample, sequenced in a study of blood T cell repertoires in COVID-19. Data came from immunoSEQ multiplex PCR; TCRdb stores just in-frame clones and leaves some out. The table includes over 150,000 clones, 78% detected once. Input material: peripheral blood. The receptors shown here come from an elderly man with acute or convalescent COVID-19. The CDR3 runs from the conserved cysteine through the conserved F or W. The D gene is left open where the match is weak. Clone size is given for some rows only: seen once, a few or many times, or a class if the clone is expanded.

clone size,J gene,D gene,V gene,CDR3 protein,CDR3 DNA
-,TRBJ1-1,-,TRBV7-2,CASSSYTDTEAFF,TGTGCCAGCAGCTCTTACACAGACACTGAAGCTTTCTTT
-,TRBJ2-5,-,TRBV11-3,CASSLDGGSQETQYF,TGTGCCAGCAGCTTAGATGGCGGGTCCCAAGAGACCCAGTACTTC
-,TRBJ2-1,TRBD2,TRBV5-4,CASSPPGGRWNEQFF,TGTGCCAGCAGCCCTCCGGGGGGGCGTTGGAATGAGCAGTTCTTC
-,TRBJ2-6,-,TRBV4-2,CASSQEVQASSGANVLTF,TGTGCCAGCAGCCAAGAAGTTCAGGCGAGCTCTGGGGCCAACGTCCTGACTTTC
-,TRBJ1-2,TRBD1,TRBV24-1,CATSDLTGDYGYTF,TGTGCCACCAGTGATTTGACAGGGGATTATGGCTACACCTTC
-,TRBJ2-2,TRBD1,TRBV25-1,CARPSFRGPAGELFF,TGTGCCAGGCCTTCGTTTAGGGGGCCGGCCGGGGAGCTGTTTTTT
-,TRBJ2-1,-,TRBV5-6,CASSFRDEQFF,TGTGCCAGCAGCTTTCGTGATGAGCAGTTCTTC
once,TRBJ1-2,-,TRBV19,CASTDRLGFRDGYTF,TGTGCCAGTACCGACCGGCTAGGGTTCAGGGATGGCTACACCTTC
-,TRBJ2-1,-,TRBV18,CASSPLTDEQFF,TGTGCCAGCTCACCTTTGACAGATGAGCAGTTCTTC
-,TRBJ1-1,-,TRBV7-9,CASIEAGVLTEAFF,TGTGCCAGCATTGAAGCGGGGGTATTGACTGAAGCTTTCTTT
-,TRBJ2-5,TRBD2,TRBV19,CASSPFLAGGLQETQYF,TGTGCCAGTAGCCCCTTCCTAGCGGGAGGTCTCCAAGAGACCCAGTACTTC
-,TRBJ2-2,-,TRBV5-4,CASSFGGQRDTGELFF,TGTGCCAGCAGCTTCGGCGGGCAAAGAGACACCGGGGAGCTGTTTTTT
-,TRBJ1-1,-,TRBV7-9,CASSFAGSLNTEAFF,TGTGCCAGCAGCTTTGCAGGGTCCCTGAACACTGAAGCTTTCTTT
-,TRBJ1-2,-,TRBV6-5,CASSRTATNYGYTF,TGTGCCAGCAGTCGGACAGCCACTAACTATGGCTACACCTTC
-,TRBJ2-3,TRBD2,TRBV4-1,CASSQDSLAGGQDTQYF,TGCGCCAGCAGCCAAGATTCACTAGCGGGGGGACAGGATACGCAGTATTTT
-,TRBJ1-2,-,TRBV4-2,CASSQDGVGYTF,TGTGCCAGCAGCCAAGACGGGGTCGGCTACACCTTC
-,TRBJ2-5,-,TRBV29-1,CSVGLAQGGETQYF,TGCAGCGTCGGTCTGGCGCAGGGCGGTGAGACCCAGTACTTC